The rows below give T cell receptor beta chains drawn from one sample of a study of cytomegalovirus exposure and HLA in healthy donors. Clones were sequenced by immunoSEQ multiplex PCR, and TCRdb holds only the in-frame ones, with some missing. The data hold roughly 220,000 clones, with 85% to 95% observed a single time. The sequenced sample consisted of PBMCs. The origin of the receptors is a woman in her late teens or twenties in good health and CMV-seronegative. CDR3s include the opening cysteine and the closing phenylalanine or tryptophan. The D gene is left open where the match is weak. Only some rows state a clone size, as once, few, many or a class for expanded clones.

d_gene	j_gene	v_gene	abundance	CDR3nt	CDR3aa
TRBD2	TRBJ2-4	TRBV4-2	-	TGTGCCAGCAGCCAGTACCAAGCGGGAGGGGAGAACATTCAGTACTTC	CASSQYQAGGENIQYF
-	TRBJ2-1	TRBV27	once	TGTGCCAGCAGTTTATCGGACTATTACAATGAGCAGTTCTTC	CASSLSDYYNEQFF
-	TRBJ2-1	TRBV5-6	-	TGTGCCAGCAGCGCTTTTCCGGCTAGCGAGTACAATGAGCAGTTCTTC	CASSAFPASEYNEQFF
TRBD1	TRBJ1-5	TRBV19	-	TGTGCCAGTAGCGGCGGCCGGGACAGAAATCAGCCCCAGCATTTT	CASSGGRDRNQPQHF
TRBD1	TRBJ1-2	TRBV5-1	-	TGCGCCAGCAGCCTACTAGGGACAGATACTAACTATGGCTACACCTTC	CASSLLGTDTNYGYTF
TRBD2	TRBJ2-7	TRBV4-1	once	TGCGCCAGCAGCCAAGACGAGCGGGAGAGAATCTACGAGCAGTACTTC	CASSQDERERIYEQYF
-	TRBJ2-2	TRBV6-1	-	TGTGCCGGGTGGGAGTTTATTAACACCGGGGAGCTGTTTTTT	CAGWEFINTGELFF
-	TRBJ2-2	TRBV19	-	TGTGCCAGTAGTTCCTTGGGCCCCAACACCGGGGAGCTGTTTTTT	CASSSLGPNTGELFF
TRBD1	TRBJ1-1	TRBV6-4	few	TGTGCCAGCAGTGATTTCCCCCTGACAGGGGTGAACACTGAAGCTTTCTTT	CASSDFPLTGVNTEAFF
-	TRBJ2-7	TRBV7-2	-	TGTGCCAGCACGCCCAGGGCGGTCTCCTACGAGCAGTACTTC	CASTPRAVSYEQYF
TRBD1	TRBJ2-5	TRBV19	-	TGTGCCAGTAGTACTCCGACAGGGGTGGGTGCAGAGACCCAGTACTTC	CASSTPTGVGAETQYF